One T cell receptor beta chain is described in this entry. Its antigen is unidentified. The V and J ends lost 6 bases and 3 bases, in that order; junction bases with no gene match: 9. This CDR3 spans 16 amino acids. Germline V CDR1 and CDR2: LGHNT, FRNRAP. Primers: 60 Vbeta forward and 13 Jbeta reverse. Some clones are missing from TCRdb's copy, which holds only in-frame ones; the method was immunoSEQ multiplex PCR. Among 140,000 to 150,000 clones listed, around 82% were seen once. This entry is derived from a study of cytomegalovirus exposure and HLA in healthy donors. Overall study findings and caveats: The study assumed roughly uniform donor sequencing depth for presence/absence analyses.

This clonotype was sampled from a female donor in good health and CMV-seronegative. This rearrangement joins TRBV12-5 to TRBJ2-1; TRBD1 matches 9 bases. Source material: PBMCs. DNA for the CDR3: TGTGCTAGTGGCTCCGGGACAGGGAGCCTCTACAATGAGCAGTTCTTC. It specifies CASGSGTGSLYNEQFF. The full variable domain, rest sourced from reference TRBV12-5 and TRBJ2-1, is DARVTQTPRHKVTEMGQEVTMRCQPILGHNTVFWYRQTMMQGLELLAYFRNRAPLDDSGMPKDRFSAEMPDATLATLKIQPSEPRDSAVYFCASGSGTGSLYNEQFFGPGTRLTVL.